These 12 T cell receptor beta chains were sequenced from one sample in a study of glioma-infiltrating T cells. Amplification of TCR alpha and beta CDR3 regions from RNA used iRepertoire nested multiplex PCR. Each CDR3 protein gets one entry after TCRdb re-called the multiplex PCR reads with MiXCR. The repertoire holds fewer than 500,000 distinct CDR3 sequences, roughly two fifths seen once, with more than 10% in the top ten. Material: glioma tissue, nonneoplastic brain tissue, or PBMCs (not recorded which). The origin of the receptors is a human donor with low-grade glioma or glioblastoma, undergoing nonglioma brain surgery, or in good health (not recorded which).

This chain joins TRBV20-1 and TRBJ2-1, with D perhaps matching TRBD1 (6 bases). V dropped 5 bases and J dropped 6 bases, with 20 bases sitting between them. CDR3 size: 15 residues. Germline V lookup: CDR1 DFQATT, CDR2 SNEGSKA (reference sequence). CDR3 sequence: CSAPPAKGDRNEQFF. CDR3 nucleotides: TGCAGTGCTCCCCCCGCGAAGGGGGATCGCAATGAGCAGTTCTTC.

This chain joins TRBV27 and TRBJ2-7; 9 positions agree with TRBD1. This CDR3 spans 16 amino acids. Germline V gene data show CDR1 as MNHEY and CDR2 as SMNVEV (reference sequence). The trim removed 3 bases at V and 1 base at J, leaving 7 bases unmatched. DNA for the CDR3: TGTGCCAGCAGTTTCCGCGGGACAGGGTATTCCTACGAGCAGTACTTC. Translating it yields CASSFRGTGYSYEQYF.

This clonotype appeared many times. The J gene is TRBJ2-6, the V gene TRBV6-2 or TRBV6-3; TRBD2 might be the D (5 bases). CDR1 and CDR2 from the germline V gene are MNHEY and SVGEGT. The V gene lost 0 bases and the J gene lost 2 bases, with 8 bases spanning the gap. The CDR3 contains 16 residues. The CDR3 DNA sequence: TGTGCCAGCAGTTACTCACGGGGTCCTGGGGCCAACGTCCTGACTTTC. Encoded protein: CASSYSRGPGANVLTF.

This clonotype was seen more than once but under ten times. It may be a read error: a sequence one base away is much more abundant. The rearrangement links TRBV27 to TRBJ2-7, with D perhaps matching TRBD1 (5 bases). This CDR3 is built from 13 residues. Germline CDR1 and CDR2: MNHEY and SMNVEV (reference sequence). Between the trimmed V and J ends, which lost 3 bases and 5 bases, there was a span of 11 bases. CDR3 amino acids: CASSFDRSHEQYF. The CDR3 DNA reads TGTGCCAGCAGTTTTGACAGATCCCACGAGCAGTACTTC.

Worth noting for this clonotype: A much larger clonotype is one base distant, so this may be a read error. This sequence joins TRBV28 and TRBJ1-6; weak D call: TRBD1 (5 bases). V shed 7 bases and J shed 4 bases, with 11 bases lying between them. The CDR3 runs to 14 residues. In germline, CDR1 is MDHEN, CDR2 SYDVKM. This chain's CDR3 is CASTPGRYNSPLHF. CDR3 coding DNA: TGTGCCAGCACCCCGGGACGGTATAATTCACCCCTCCACTTT. Full variable domain (remainder filled in from reference TRBV28 and TRBJ1-6): DVKVTQSSRYLVKRTGEKVFLECVQDMDHENMFWYRQDPGLGLRLIYFSYDVKMKEKGDIPEGYSVSREKKERFSLILESASTNQTSMYLCASTPGRYNSPLHFGNGTRLTVT.

This chain connects TRBV7-2 to TRBJ2-4; a possible D gene is TRBD2 (6 bases). The CDR3 is made up of 14 amino acids. The V gene's germline CDR1 is SGHTA and CDR2 FQGNSA. V was cut by 2 bases and J by 8 bases, with 13 bases left in between. This chain's CDR3 is CASSLSEGGYIQYF. Here the CDR3 DNA reads TGTGCCAGCAGCTTATCGGAGGGTGGTTACATTCAGTACTTC.

A word on this clonotype: A much larger clone differs by one base, so this may be a read error. This chain joins TRBV20-1 and TRBJ2-3; 12 bases map to TRBD2. Germline V gene data show CDR1 as DFQATT and CDR2 as SNEGSKA (reference sequence). There are 16 residues in the CDR3. CDR3 protein: CSASILLAGGTDRQYF. The CDR3 bases are TGCAGTGCTTCGATTCTACTAGCGGGGGGCACAGATAGGCAGTATTTT.

The J gene is TRBJ2-5, the V gene TRBV20-1; D might be TRBD2 (5 bases). Looked up from germline, CDR1 is DFQATT and CDR2 is SNEGSKA (reference sequence). The CDR3 spans 13 residues. V gave up 0 bases and J gave up 5 bases, with 10 bases separating them. In nucleotides, the CDR3 is TGCAGTGCTAGAGACTCGGGAAGGGAGACCCAGTACTTC. Amino acids: CSARDSGRETQYF.

Concerning this clonotype: A single base separates this from a much larger clone, so it may be a read error. The V call is TRBV7-2, the J call TRBJ2-5; unclear D gene. The V end lost 5 bases, the J end lost 3 bases, and 10 bases lay between the germline ends. CDR1 is SGHTA and CDR2 is FQGNSA in the germline V gene. CDR3 length: 13 residues. For the CDR3, the DNA is TGTGCCAGCAGCACCGCGGCCAAAGAGACCCAGTACTTC. Protein sequence: CASSTAAKETQYF.

The genes are TRBV6-1 and TRBJ2-1; 9 bases align to TRBD1. This CDR3 spans 13 amino acids. Germline CDR1 is MNHNS and CDR2 is SASEGT. V shed 5 bases, J shed 14 bases, and the junction held 10 bases outside the gene matches. CDR3 sequence: CASSTQTGTGKFF. CDR3 nucleotide sequence: TGTGCCAGCAGTACCCAGACCGGGACAGGGAAGTTCTTC.

This chain links TRBV28 with TRBJ2-7, with 7 nucleotides matching TRBD2. Germline V gene data show CDR1 as MDHEN and CDR2 as SYDVKM. The length of the CDR3 is 14 residues. DNA for the CDR3: TGTGCAAGCCCCCCCGCGGGGAGGGCCCACGAGCAGTACTTC. Amino acids: CASPPAGRAHEQYF.

V gene TRBV18 combines with J gene TRBJ1-1; no firm D call. This CDR3 region has 13 residues. The V gene lost 6 bases and the J gene lost 7 bases, with 15 bases spanning the gap. Germline CDR1 and CDR2: KGHSH and LQKENI. Written as DNA, the CDR3 is TGTGCCAGCTCGCCGGCTCCGGGAGGTGAAGCTTTCTTT. Protein: CASSPAPGGEAFF.